The 8 T cell receptor beta chains below all came from one sample that was sequenced in a study of identical twins. TCRdb analysed the 5' RACE reads with MiXCR anew, one entry per CDR3 protein. The repertoire holds approximately 590,000 distinct CDR3 sequences, around a tenth seen once, with roughly 3.2% in the top ten. This sample was shared with a second study, whose subject was yellow fever vaccine responses in identical twins.

The sample taken for sequencing was PBMCs. These receptors all stem from a woman aged 18 to 35 in good health.

About this clonotype itself: A much larger clone is a single base away; this may be a read error. The chain links TRBV7-8 to TRBJ1-5; 8 bases match TRBD1. The CDR3 loop spans 14 amino acids. J lost 1 base, V lost 5 bases, and 1 base had no gene match. From germline, CDR1 is SGHVS and CDR2 FQNEAQ. Here the CDR3 DNA reads TGTGCCAGCAGCGCAGGGGGCAGCAATCAGCCCCAGCATTTT. It yields the protein CASSAGGSNQPQHF.

This clonotype occurred a few times. The J gene is TRBJ2-7, the V gene TRBV25-1; D remains ambiguous. The CDR3 extends over 15 amino acids. Trimming removed 1 base from V and 2 bases from J, with 12 bases in between. In germline, CDR1 is MGHDK, CDR2 SYGVNS. CDR3 region: CASSESRNDPYEQYF. The CDR3 DNA reads as TGTGCCAGCAGTGAATCGAGGAACGACCCCTACGAGCAGTACTTC.

A few counts support this clonotype. CDR3 sequence (DNA): TGTGCCAGCAGCTACTCTCCGGGACTAGCCACCGGGGAGCTGTTTTTT. Its translation: CASSYSPGLATGELFF. V and J are TRBV7-2 and TRBJ2-2; 9 positions agree with TRBD2. Trimming removed 4 bases from V and 4 bases from J; junction bases left unmatched: 7. Germline assignment: CDR1 SGHTA and CDR2 FQGNSA. This CDR3 region has 16 residues.

V and J are TRBV3-1 and TRBJ2-3; D gene uncertain. Trimming removed 1 base at V and 6 bases at J, with 8 bases between. Germline CDR1 reads LGHDT; CDR2 reads YNNKEL (reference sequence). This CDR3 is built from 13 residues. The chain's CDR3 is CASSQVGEDTQYF. CDR3 DNA sequence: TGTGCCAGCAGCCAAGTTGGAGAGGATACGCAGTATTTT.

This clonotype was detected only a few times. V gene TRBV29-1 combines with J gene TRBJ2-3; a possible D gene is TRBD1 (6 bases). In germline, CDR1 is SQVTM, CDR2 ANQGSEA. The V end was cut by 7 bases, the J end by 5 bases, with 7 bases between. The CDR3 runs to 10 residues. Written as DNA, the CDR3 is TGCAGCGGGGGACAAGATACGCAGTATTTT. Protein: CSGGQDTQYF.

The chain joins TRBV12-3 or TRBV12-4 to TRBJ2-7; 9 bases match TRBD2. This CDR3 has 15 residues. V gave up 8 bases and J gave up 2 bases; unmatched junction bases: 10. The DNA of the CDR3 is TGTGCCAGCTCGGGACTAGCCCACCACGCCTACGAGCAGTACTTC. As protein: CASSGLAHHAYEQYF.

This clonotype was seen a handful of times. V usage is TRBV6-2 or TRBV6-3 and J usage is TRBJ2-6; D is possibly TRBD1 (6 bases). The germline V gene has CDR1 MNHEY and CDR2 SVGEGT. The CDR3 is 16 residues long. The ends were cut back, 10 bases at V and 4 bases at J, with 20 bases in the middle. DNA for the CDR3: TGTGCCACCGCGTGGACAGCTACTGGAGGGGCCAACGTCCTGACTTTC. Its protein is CATAWTATGGANVLTF.

The chain couples TRBV5-6 to TRBJ1-4; perhaps TRBD1 as D (6 bases). The CDR3 runs to 13 residues. Germline CDR1 and CDR2: SGHDT and YYEEEE. Trimming pared 1 base from V and 7 bases from J, leaving 8 bases between. DNA of the CDR3: TGTGCCAGCAGCTTGACAGGGAGTGAAAAACTGTTTTTT. This sequence encodes CASSLTGSEKLFF.